A single sample is the source of the 29 T cell receptor beta chains below, sequenced in a study of shared clonotypes between healthy human individuals. Repertoires were generated with immunoSEQ multiplex PCR, while TCRdb's copy carries only in-frame clones and drops some. The table lists 1.5 million to 1.9 million clones, approximately 98% of them singletons. Sequencing was carried out using naive CD4+ T cells sorted from blood. The subset denotes: CD45RA+ positively selected. The receptors originated from a man aged 25-45 years in good health.

The chain recombines TRBV2 with TRBJ2-7, with TRBD1 as a possible D gene (6 bases). The germline V gene encodes CDR1 SNHLY and CDR2 FYNNEI. This CDR3 is 14 amino acids long. The CDR3 loop is CATTTEGGSYEQYF. In DNA, the CDR3 is TGTGCAACCACCACCGAAGGGGGCTCCTACGAGCAGTACTTC.

The J gene is TRBJ1-1, the V gene TRBV29-1; D remains unclear. Germline lookup yields CDR1 SQVTM and CDR2 ANQGSEA. Deletions cut 6 bases from V and 1 base from J, with 27 bases between. The length of the CDR3 is 18 residues. The CDR3 DNA reads as TGCAGCGTAGGACGAGGAGGCCATAACTTGCCTTCGAACACTGAAGCTTTCTTT. Translated, it gives CSVGRGGHNLPSNTEAFF.

The chain joins TRBV19 to TRBJ1-2; D not certain. The germline V and J ends were trimmed by 6 bases and 4 bases, with 15 bases remaining between them. The CDR3 is 14 amino acids. Germline CDR1 is LNHDA and CDR2 is SQIVND (reference sequence). CDR3 protein: CASSQADLGYGYTF. The CDR3 region has the DNA TGTGCCAGTAGCCAAGCGGATCTGGGCTATGGCTACACCTTC.

Concerning this clone itself: This CDR3 is also generated by other DNA sequences in the sample. The V and J genes are TRBV11-3 and TRBJ2-7; 10 bases align to TRBD1. CDR1 and CDR2 (germline): SGHNT, YENEEA. J gave up 3 bases and V 5 bases, and 4 bases lay outside the gene matches. This CDR3 has 14 amino acids. The CDR3 reads CASSQGQGSYEQYF. The CDR3 region has the DNA TGTGCCAGCAGCCAGGGACAGGGGAGCTACGAGCAGTACTTC.

V is TRBV7-2 and J is TRBJ2-7; D unresolved. Trimming took off 4 bases at V and 7 bases at J, with 11 bases between the two ends. Germline V gene sequence: CDR1 SGHTA, CDR2 FQGNSA. The CDR3 spans 12 residues. The CDR3 region has the DNA TGTGCCAGCAGCTCCTTTAATCGGGAGCAGTACTTC. Protein sequence: CASSSFNREQYF.

The rearrangement joins TRBV7-3 to TRBJ2-5, with 14 bases identical to TRBD2. The CDR3 extends over 16 amino acids. Germline assignment: CDR1 SGHTA and CDR2 FQGTGA. V gave up 5 bases and J gave up 5 bases; unmatched junction bases: 7. The CDR3 DNA is TGTGCCAGCAGCCCGGGACTAGCGGGAGTAGGGGAGACCCAGTACTTC. This sequence encodes CASSPGLAGVGETQYF.

The chain carries TRBV18 and TRBJ2-3; 12 bases align to TRBD2. The CDR3 totals 17 residues. J was trimmed by 2 bases and V by 3 bases; bases with no gene match: 6. From germline, CDR1 is KGHSH and CDR2 LQKENI. The CDR3 loop reads CASSPLPSGRATDTQYF. CDR3 DNA sequence: TGTGCCAGCTCACCCCTCCCTAGCGGGAGGGCCACAGATACGCAGTATTTT.

The chain employs TRBV18 and TRBJ2-7; TRBD1 might be the D (5 bases). The CDR3 has 15 residues. Germline CDR1 and CDR2: KGHSH and LQKENI. V dropped 3 bases and J dropped 6 bases, with 18 bases sitting between them. The CDR3 protein is CASSPLGQTQSEQYF. DNA of the CDR3: TGTGCCAGCTCACCTCTCGGACAAACACAATCCGAGCAGTACTTC.

The rearrangement links TRBV19 to TRBJ2-1, with 10 positions matching TRBD2. The germline V gene encodes CDR1 LNHDA and CDR2 SQIVND (reference sequence). The CDR3 has 17 residues. V dropped 1 base and J dropped 5; count of bases not matched to a gene: 8. The CDR3 DNA reads TGTGCCAGTAGTATAGGAGCGGGAGGGCTAAGGGACAATGAGCAGTTCTTC. Encoded protein: CASSIGAGGLRDNEQFF.

This rearrangement joins TRBV18 to TRBJ1-1; D is possibly TRBD1 (5 bases). The CDR3 consists of 16 residues. V was clipped by 2 bases and J by 0 bases, with 13 bases between them. In germline, CDR1 is KGHSH, CDR2 LQKENI. Written as DNA, the CDR3 is TGTGCCAGCTCACCAACCCCGGGGCAGGTGAACACTGAAGCTTTCTTT. This gives the protein CASSPTPGQVNTEAFF.

The CDR3 reads CASSRRDRVGGELFF. The CDR3 DNA follows: TGTGCCAGCAGCCGCCGGGACAGGGTCGGCGGGGAGCTGTTTTTT. J is TRBJ2-2 and V is TRBV21-1; TRBD1, the table's D call, was not compared with the DNA. TRBV21-1 is noted as a pseudogene. CDR3 length: 15 residues.

This clone was counted a few times. The chain carries TRBV6-5 and TRBJ2-7, with a tentative D call TRBD2 (6 bases). This CDR3 is 13 amino acids long. Looked up from germline, CDR1 is MNHEY and CDR2 is SVGAGI. V was shortened by 6 bases and J by 3 bases, with 12 bases between the two germline ends. DNA of the CDR3: TGTGCCAGCAGCCCCGGGACTCTCTACGAGCAGTACTTC. Its translation: CASSPGTLYEQYF.

Regarding this clone: Other DNA sequences within the sample encode an identical CDR3. The chain recombines TRBV18 with TRBJ2-1, with D unclear. Germline V gives CDR1 KGHSH, CDR2 LQKENI. This CDR3 comprises 11 residues. V was clipped by 4 bases and J by 5 bases, with 3 bases between them. The CDR3 DNA reads TGTGCCAGCTCACGCGACAATGAGCAGTTCTTC. Residues: CASSRDNEQFF.

The CDR3 DNA is TGTGCCTGGAGCGAGGACAGTTTCAATCAGCCCCAGCATTTT. The encoded protein is CAWSEDSFNQPQHF. The chain has TRBV30 and TRBJ1-5; D might be TRBD1 (6 bases). The CDR3 covers 14 residues. Trimming took off 3 bases at V and 3 bases at J, with 12 bases between the two ends. Germline CDR1 is GTSNPN and CDR2 is SVGIG (reference sequence).

The chain recombines TRBV2 with TRBJ1-4; D is ambiguous. The V and J ends lost 7 bases and 4 bases respectively, with 13 bases between them. Germline CDR1 reads SNHLY; CDR2 reads FYNNEI. CDR3 length equals 14 residues. The CDR3 sequence: CASKSGQINEKLFF. The DNA for the CDR3 is TGTGCCAGCAAATCTGGCCAGATTAATGAAAAACTGTTTTTT.

A remark on this clone: The identical CDR3 is also encoded by other nucleotide sequences in the sample. The rearrangement joins TRBV19 to TRBJ1-2; D gene uncertain. Trimming stripped 5 bases from V and 0 bases from J, with 7 bases between. The germline CDR1 and CDR2 sequences are LNHDA and SQIVND (reference sequence). This CDR3 has 13 residues. This chain's CDR3 is CASSYQANYGYTF. The CDR3 bases are TGTGCCAGTAGTTATCAGGCTAACTATGGCTACACCTTC.

The chain carries TRBV28 and TRBJ2-5; 8 positions agree with TRBD2. The CDR3 is 14 amino acids. V lost 7 bases, J lost 2 bases, and 6 bases stayed unmatched. Germline CDR1 MDHEN, CDR2 SYDVKM. CDR3 DNA: TGTGCCAGCAAGCCCGGGGGGGCACAAGAGACCCAGTACTTC. Amino acids: CASKPGGAQETQYF. Together with reference TRBV28 and TRBJ2-5, the CDR3 gives the full variable domain: DVKVTQSSRYLVKRTGEKVFLECVQDMDHENMFWYRQDPGLGLRLIYFSYDVKMKEKGDIPEGYSVSREKKERFSLILESASTNQTSMYLCASKPGGAQETQYFGPGTRLLVL.

The rearrangement links TRBV6-6 to TRBJ2-7, with D unresolved. CDR3 length equals 12 residues. The V end lost 5 bases, the J end lost 6 bases, and 11 bases lay between the germline ends. In germline, CDR1 is MNHNY, CDR2 SVGAGI (reference sequence). CDR3 amino acids: CASSQGPLEQYF. In DNA, the CDR3 is TGTGCCAGCAGTCAAGGTCCACTCGAGCAGTACTTC.

The V gene is TRBV10-1, the J gene TRBJ2-7; D may match TRBD1 or TRBD2 (7 bases each). Trimming pared 0 bases from V and 10 bases from J, leaving 13 bases between. The CDR3 consists of 13 residues. Germline values: CDR1 WNHNN, CDR2 SYGVQD (reference sequence). The CDR3 DNA reads TGCGCCAGCAGTGAGTCGGGCAGGGGGGGCCAGTACTTC. Protein: CASSESGRGGQYF.

The chain couples TRBV7-4 to TRBJ2-7; D may be TRBD2 (5 bases). V was shortened by 4 bases and J by 3 bases, with 28 bases between the two germline ends. The CDR3 covers 19 residues. The germline V gene has CDR1 SGHVT and CDR2 SQSDAQ. CDR3: CASSSRIGIRSGRYYEQYF. In DNA, the CDR3 is TGTGCCAGCAGCTCAAGAATAGGTATAAGGAGCGGCCGATACTACGAGCAGTACTTC.

The rearrangement uses TRBV15 and TRBJ2-5; D is undetermined. The germline V gene has CDR1 LNHNV and CDR2 YYDKDF (reference sequence). Trimming removed 3 bases from V and 2 bases from J, with 13 bases in between. This CDR3 comprises 15 residues. The CDR3 protein is CATSRARVSQETQYF. Written as DNA, the CDR3 is TGTGCCACCAGCAGGGCTAGGGTTTCACAAGAGACCCAGTACTTC.

This chain connects TRBV5-1 to TRBJ1-4; 11 bases align to TRBD1. Germline V lookup: CDR1 SGHRS, CDR2 YFSETQ. Losses at the gene ends were 1 base for V and 1 base for J; bases not matched to a gene: 3. The CDR3 sequence is 17 residues long. CDR3 amino acids: CASSLMGQGVTNEKLFF. The CDR3 DNA reads TGCGCCAGCAGCTTGATGGGACAGGGGGTAACTAATGAAAAACTGTTTTTT.

The rearrangement joins TRBV11-2 to TRBJ2-3, with D perhaps matching TRBD1 or TRBD2 (6 bases each). V was clipped by 5 bases and J by 8 bases, with 20 bases between them. The CDR3 spans 15 residues. Germline V CDR1 and CDR2: SGHAT, FQNNGV. CDR3 DNA: TGTGCCAGCAGCCCACGGGCGGGAAAAGGGGGTACGCAGTATTTT. This gives the protein CASSPRAGKGGTQYF.

The count of this clone is one. The chain combines TRBV29-1 with TRBJ2-7, with 10 nucleotides matching TRBD2. The CDR3 is 13 residues long. Germline V lookup: CDR1 SQVTM, CDR2 ANQGSEA. V lost 7 bases, J lost 4 bases, and 7 bases stayed unmatched. The CDR3 loop reads CSAELAGRYEQYF. The DNA for the CDR3 is TGCAGCGCAGAACTAGCGGGAAGGTACGAGCAGTACTTC.

CDR3 DNA sequence: TGTGCCAGCAGCTTACCCGGGACTAGCGGGAGGGAAGTCTCCTACGAGCAGTACTTC. It specifies CASSLPGTSGREVSYEQYF. The V gene is TRBV7-9, the J gene TRBJ2-7; 16 positions agree with TRBD2. The germline V gene encodes CDR1 SEHNR and CDR2 FQNEAQ (reference sequence). Losses at the gene ends were 2 bases for V and 0 bases for J; bases not matched to a gene: 7. The CDR3 has 19 amino acids.

V usage is TRBV7-6 and J usage is TRBJ2-4; no reliable D call. Germline V lookup: CDR1 SGHVS, CDR2 FNYEAQ. V lost 1 base and J lost 9, with 16 bases in between. This CDR3 is 15 amino acids long. In nucleotides, the CDR3 is TGTGCCAGCAGCTTAGAAGCGAGCAGGCTTGCCATTCAGTACTTC. Protein: CASSLEASRLAIQYF.

The V gene is TRBV11-3, the J gene TRBJ1-4; D possibly corresponds to TRBD1 (6 bases). Per germline, CDR1 SGHNT and CDR2 YENEEA. The length of the CDR3 is 17 residues. V was shortened by 4 bases and J by 3 bases, with 18 bases between the two germline ends. The chain's CDR3 is CASSSRGGRGPNEKLFF. As DNA, the CDR3 is TGTGCCAGCAGCTCGCGGGGAGGCAGGGGCCCTAATGAAAAACTGTTTTTT.

This sequence joins TRBV7-9 and TRBJ2-5; D gene uncertain. Trimming stripped 3 bases from V and 0 bases from J, with 5 bases between. From germline, CDR1 is SEHNR and CDR2 FQNEAQ (reference sequence). The CDR3 covers 13 residues. CDR3 in amino acids: CASSFKYQETQYF. The CDR3 coding sequence is TGTGCCAGCAGCTTTAAGTACCAAGAGACCCAGTACTTC.

The chain employs TRBV18 and TRBJ2-1; TRBD2 aligns across 8 bases. Trimming took 2 bases from V and 4 from J; bases not matched to a gene: 7. CDR1 is KGHSH and CDR2 is LQKENI in the germline V gene. The CDR3 contains 16 residues. The DNA of the CDR3 is TGTGCCAGCTCACCAAAATTAGCGGGAATTTACAATGAGCAGTTCTTC. It is translated as CASSPKLAGIYNEQFF.